This TCR beta chain was sequenced for a study of T cell repertoires in cytomegalovirus infection. Study-level information: Recently identified HLA-C-restricted CMV epitopes were among the peptides used. Findings of the study overall: The ex vivo response was dominated by HLA-C-restricted CMV-specific TCR beta clonotypes. Totalled public TCR beta family frequency picked out people who carried CMV plus the relevant HLA.

TCRdb analysed the reads with MiXCR anew, one entry per CDR3 protein. The data show 680,000 or so distinct CDR3 sequences, with 30% to 40% seen just once and 15% to 20% held by the top ten. CDR1 SEHNR and CDR2 FQNEAQ come from the germline V gene (reference sequence). V lost 3 bases to trimming and J lost 1 base; unmatched junction nucleotides: 10. This CDR3 region has 18 residues. This clonotype was detected only a few times. The antigen is not known. This receptor was taken from a human donor in good health (CMV status not recorded). Some clones in this sample may be carry-over from other donors' samples. The sequencing used cultured PBMCs, collected from culture after CMV antigen stimulation. The rearrangement links TRBV7-9 to TRBJ2-1; 9 nucleotides align to TRBD2. The CDR3 spells CASSLGIAGEVSYNEQFF. Here the CDR3 DNA reads TGTGCCAGCAGCTTGGGAATAGCGGGAGAGGTATCCTACAATGAGCAGTTCTTC.